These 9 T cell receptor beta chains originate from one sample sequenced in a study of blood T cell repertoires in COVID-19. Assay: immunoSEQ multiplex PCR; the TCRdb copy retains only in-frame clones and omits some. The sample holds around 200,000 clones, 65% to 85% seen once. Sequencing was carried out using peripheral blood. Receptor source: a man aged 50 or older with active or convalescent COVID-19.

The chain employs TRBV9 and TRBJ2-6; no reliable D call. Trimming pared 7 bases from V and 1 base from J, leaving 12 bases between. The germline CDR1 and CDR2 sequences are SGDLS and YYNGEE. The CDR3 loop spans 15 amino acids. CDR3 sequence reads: CASGTEQSGANVLTF. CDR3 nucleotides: TGTGCCAGCGGAACAGAACAATCTGGGGCCAACGTCCTGACTTTC.

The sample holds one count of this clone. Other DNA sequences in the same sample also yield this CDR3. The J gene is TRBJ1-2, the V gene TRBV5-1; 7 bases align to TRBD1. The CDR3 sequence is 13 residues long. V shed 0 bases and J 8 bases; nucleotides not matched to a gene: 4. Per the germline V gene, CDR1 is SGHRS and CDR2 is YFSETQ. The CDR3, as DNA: TGCGCCAGCAGCTTGGGTCAGGGGGACGGCTACACCTTC. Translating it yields CASSLGQGDGYTF.

The CDR3 region is CASSRGGSTYEQYF. CDR3 coding DNA: TGTGCCAGTAGTAGGGGAGGGTCGACCTACGAGCAGTACTTC. The rearrangement links TRBV19 to TRBJ2-7; 7 positions agree with TRBD2. V gave up 4 bases and J gave up 2 bases; unmatched junction bases: 5. Germline loops: CDR1 LNHDA, CDR2 SQIVND (reference sequence). The CDR3 length is 14 residues.

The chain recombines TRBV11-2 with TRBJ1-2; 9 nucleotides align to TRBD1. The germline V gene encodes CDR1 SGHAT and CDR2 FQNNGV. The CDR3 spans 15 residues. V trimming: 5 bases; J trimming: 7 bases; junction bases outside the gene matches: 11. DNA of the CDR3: TGTGCCAGCAGCGTCAGTCCGGGACAGGGTGCTGGCTACACCTTC. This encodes CASSVSPGQGAGYTF.

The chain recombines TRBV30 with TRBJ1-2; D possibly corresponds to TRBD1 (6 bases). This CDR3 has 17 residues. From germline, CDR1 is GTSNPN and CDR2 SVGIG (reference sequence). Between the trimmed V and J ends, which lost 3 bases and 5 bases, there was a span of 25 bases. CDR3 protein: CAWSQEGGAVVRYGYTF. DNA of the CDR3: TGTGCCTGGAGCCAGGAAGGGGGGGCGGTAGTACGGTATGGCTACACCTTC.

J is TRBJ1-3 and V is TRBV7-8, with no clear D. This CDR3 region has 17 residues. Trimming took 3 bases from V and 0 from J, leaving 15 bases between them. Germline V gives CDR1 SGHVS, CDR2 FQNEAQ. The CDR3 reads CASSFSIYSASGNTIYF. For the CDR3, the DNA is TGTGCCAGCAGCTTCTCAATCTACAGTGCCTCTGGAAACACCATATATTTT. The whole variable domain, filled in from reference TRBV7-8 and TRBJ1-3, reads GAGVSQSPRYKVAKRGQDVALRCDPISGHVSLFWYQQALGQGPEFLTYFQNEAQLDKSGLPSDRFFAERPEGSVSTLKIQRTQQEDSAVYLCASSFSIYSASGNTIYFGEGSWLTVV.

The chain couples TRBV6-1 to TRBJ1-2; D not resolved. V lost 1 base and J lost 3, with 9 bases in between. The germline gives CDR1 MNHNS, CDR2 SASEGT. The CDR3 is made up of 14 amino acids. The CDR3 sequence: CASSEGGVDYGYTF. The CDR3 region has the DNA TGTGCCAGCAGTGAAGGGGGAGTCGACTATGGCTACACCTTC.

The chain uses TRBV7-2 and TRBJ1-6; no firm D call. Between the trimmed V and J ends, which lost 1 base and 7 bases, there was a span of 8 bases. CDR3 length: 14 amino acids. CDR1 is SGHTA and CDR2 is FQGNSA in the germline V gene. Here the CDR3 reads CASSLGSSNSPLHF. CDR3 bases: TGTGCCAGCAGCTTAGGGTCAAGCAATTCACCCCTCCACTTT.

In DNA, the CDR3 is TGTGCCAGCAGCCCTCAGGGGGGCCGCCCGGATACGCAGTATTTT. Its translation: CASSPQGGRPDTQYF. The V call is TRBV9, the J call TRBJ2-3, with D maybe TRBD1 (7 bases). V lost 4 bases and J lost 6, with 18 bases in between. This CDR3 is built from 15 residues. Germline values: CDR1 SGDLS, CDR2 YYNGEE.